This T cell receptor beta chain was documented in a study of blood T cell repertoires in COVID-19. In Seattle, patients joined the study during active infection and were tracked longitudinally. Original methodology: Nucleated cell counts were estimated from reference gene primer amplification. Clones were sequenced by immunoSEQ multiplex PCR, and TCRdb holds only the in-frame ones, with some missing. The DNA was the basis for D and trimming; V, J and clone size are from that table. Of 100,000 to 150,000 clones listed, 85% were seen once; the top ten hold roughly 3%. The length of the CDR3 is 12 residues. Trimming cost V 6 bases and J 2 bases, with 8 bases left between them.

The sequence derives from a woman aged 80 or over with COVID-19, enrolled during active disease. This chain links TRBV12-3 or TRBV12-4 with TRBJ2-7, with D possibly matching TRBD2 (5 bases). Sequenced input: peripheral blood. The CDR3 spells CASRSGTYEQYF. The CDR3, as DNA: TGTGCCAGCAGATCGGGGACCTACGAGCAGTACTTC.